This TCR beta chain was identified in a study of OX40 agonist ivuxolimab in advanced cancers. The data were produced by immunoSEQ multiplex PCR, yet TCRdb's version contains in-frame clones alone and is incomplete. The sample contains some 33,000 clones, about 87% of which appear only once. From germline, CDR1 is SGDLS and CDR2 YYNGEE. Trimming left V 0 bases short and J 2 bases short, with 14 bases between. This CDR3 spans 16 amino acids. Note on this clone: This sample also contains other DNA sequences that code for the same CDR3.

The study sampled blood at baseline, cycle 4 day 1, and cycle 7 day 1. V and J are TRBV9 and TRBJ1-2; a possible D gene is TRBD1 (5 bases). This specimen was CD4+ or CD8+ T cells sorted from blood, taken in a trial of the OX40 agonist ivuxolimab. The TCR originated in an adult with an advanced solid tumor such as melanoma, head and neck, liver or kidney cancer. CDR3 region: CASSVGLQTANYGYTF. CDR3 sequence (DNA): TGTGCCAGCAGCGTAGGCCTCCAGACAGCCAACTATGGCTACACCTTC.